What follows describes a single T cell receptor (beta chain). No antigen is known for it. Trimming removed 0 bases from V and 0 bases from J, with 7 bases in between. Germline V CDR1 and CDR2: SGHDT, YYEEEE. The CDR3 is made up of 14 amino acids. These data belong to a study of T cell responses to AZD1222 COVID-19 vaccine. Points from the study as a whole: Samples come after the peak T cell response, not at day 14.

This table comes from immunoSEQ multiplex PCR, and its TCRdb copy is limited to in-frame clones, with some not included. The table shows about 150,000 clones, with approximately 92% occurring only once. Source: peripheral blood, taken 28 days after the second AZD1222 dose. This chain joins TRBV5-6 and TRBJ2-7; D is uncertain. This sequence was found in an adult who received the AZD1222 COVID-19 vaccine. Here the CDR3 DNA reads TGTGCCAGCAGCTTGGGTTGGAACTCCTACGAGCAGTACTTC. This gives the protein CASSLGWNSYEQYF.